This T cell receptor (beta chain) was recovered during a study of CD8+CD57+ T cells in acquired aplastic anemia. Study-level information: Across the sorted CD4+ and CD8+ cells, DNA amounts averaged 3.2 ug. In CD4+ cells, healthy donors produced an average of approximately 11 million reads.

With respect to this clonotype: The target antigen is unknown.

Findings and caveats of the study: Patients versus controls showed no significant CD8+ Simpson's diversity difference.

The CDR3 is 14 residues long. V was clipped by 3 bases and J by 6 bases; unmatched bases: 8. Germline V gene data show CDR1 as SQVTM and CDR2 as ANQGSEA. CDR3 and TCR beta VDJ profiling relied on a genomic DNA template. MiXCR was run by TCRdb on the reads, yielding one entry per CDR3 protein. The sample includes 400,000 to 450,000 distinct CDR3 sequences, under 80% seen only once; the top ten take approximately 3.9%. The clonotype originates from a human donor in good health, serving as a control. The rearrangement links TRBV29-1 to TRBJ1-5; 7 bases agree with TRBD1. Sequenced input: sorted CD4+, CD8+, or CD8+CD57+ T cells (not recorded which) from PBMCs. This CDR3 reads CSVEGGGEGQPQHF. The CDR3 region has the DNA TGCAGCGTTGAGGGAGGGGGCGAGGGTCAGCCCCAGCATTTT.